Below are 10 T cell receptor beta chains sequenced from a single sample in a study of CD8 T cells in ankylosing spondylitis. TCRdb analysed the 5' RACE reads with MiXCR anew, one entry per CDR3 protein. The sample carries approximately 200,000 distinct CDR3 sequences, 9.5% to 15% recorded once. The sequenced sample consisted of blood, either unsorted or a sorted T cell fraction (not recorded which). These receptors were taken from a male donor with ankylosing spondylitis or in good health (not recorded which).

This clonotype was found many times. J is TRBJ2-7 and V is TRBV5-1; TRBD1 matches 8 bases. The germline gives CDR1 SGHRS, CDR2 YFSETQ. The CDR3 is 16 residues long. The V segment lost 3 bases and the J segment 2 bases; nucleotides outside the gene matches: 10. Here the CDR3 reads CASSWGTGVSPYEQYF. The CDR3 nucleotides are TGCGCCAGCAGCTGGGGGACAGGAGTCAGCCCCTACGAGCAGTACTTC.

This clonotype has just a few counts. The chain carries TRBV12-3 or TRBV12-4 and TRBJ1-1; no clear D. This CDR3 has 12 amino acids. The V and J ends lost 9 bases and 1 base respectively, with 9 bases between them. CDR3 DNA sequence: TGTGCCAGAGGGCCCCCGAACACTGAAGCTTTCTTT. Its protein product is CARGPPNTEAFF.

In this sample, this clonotype turned up a few times. J is TRBJ2-1 and V is TRBV7-9, with D possibly being TRBD1 (5 bases). This CDR3 is 16 amino acids long. Germline CDR1 and CDR2: SEHNR and FQNEAQ (reference sequence). The germline V and J ends were trimmed by 5 bases and 1 base, with 15 bases remaining between them. In DNA, the CDR3 is TGTGCCAGCAGCCCCGTGCAGGGCCGGTCCTACAATGAGCAGTTCTTC. It is translated as CASSPVQGRSYNEQFF.

Note on this clonotype: A much larger clonotype is one base distant, so this may be a read error. The chain combines TRBV29-1 with TRBJ2-1, with D unclear. CDR1 is SQVTM, CDR2 ANQGSEA, per germline. There are 12 residues in the CDR3. The CDR3 loop is CSIELTYNEQFF. CDR3 in DNA: TGCAGCATTGAACTCACTTACAATGAGCAGTTCTTC.

The chain employs TRBV20-1 and TRBJ1-2, with D hard to call. Germline V gene data show CDR1 as DFQATT and CDR2 as SNEGSKA (reference sequence). The V and J ends lost 6 bases and 8 bases respectively, with 16 bases between them. The CDR3 length is 12 residues. The CDR3 sequence is CSAISGVGGYTF. The CDR3 region has the DNA TGCAGTGCCATCTCCGGGGTAGGGGGCTACACCTTC.

This clonotype was found many times. The chain carries TRBV3-1 and TRBJ2-7; 9 nucleotides agree with TRBD1. Unmatched junction bases numbered 3, after V lost 4 bases and J lost 2 bases. The germline CDR1 and CDR2 sequences are LGHDT and YNNKEL (reference sequence). CDR3 size: 14 residues. The CDR3 here is CASSRGQGTYEQYF. CDR3 nucleotide sequence: TGTGCCAGCAGCCGGGGACAGGGCACCTACGAGCAGTACTTC.

In this sample, this clonotype turned up a few times. V is TRBV29-1 and J is TRBJ2-7; 11 bases are a match to TRBD2. The J segment lost 4 bases and the V segment lost 8 bases, leaving 7 bases of the junction unmatched. Germline V gene data show CDR1 as SQVTM and CDR2 as ANQGSEA. This CDR3 has 13 amino acids. The chain's CDR3 is CSTTTSGVYEQYF. The CDR3 DNA reads TGCAGCACAACGACTAGCGGGGTGTACGAGCAGTACTTC.

In this sample, this clonotype turned up many times. CDR3 DNA sequence: TGCGCCAGCAGCCAAGATACGCCACCCGGGGAGCTGTTTTTT. Translating it yields CASSQDTPPGELFF. The rearrangement links TRBV4-1 to TRBJ2-2; D is ambiguous. This CDR3 has 14 amino acids. V was clipped by 0 bases and J by 6 bases, with 8 bases between them. Germline assignment: CDR1 MGHRA and CDR2 YSYEKL.

This clonotype was recorded many times. This chain uses TRBV25-1 with TRBJ2-7; TRBD2 aligns across 10 bases. In germline, CDR1 is MGHDK, CDR2 SYGVNS. After removal of 3 bases from V and 5 bases from J, the junction contained 4 bases not matched to a gene. The CDR3 sequence is 14 residues long. The CDR3 here is CASSDGTSVNEQYF. CDR3 in DNA: TGTGCCAGCAGTGATGGGACTAGCGTGAACGAGCAGTACTTC.

The chain employs TRBV24-1 and TRBJ2-7, with D tentatively TRBD1 (5 bases). Germline CDR1 and CDR2: KGHDR and SFDVKD. The germline V and J ends were trimmed by 2 bases and 0 bases, with 13 bases remaining between them. This CDR3 has 16 residues. CDR3 nucleotides: TGTGCCACCAGTGATTCAATAGGGGAATTCTCCTACGAGCAGTACTTC. Translating it yields CATSDSIGEFSYEQYF.